Listed below are T cell receptor beta chains from one sample, sequenced in a study of T cells in Graves' hyperthyroidism and ophthalmopathy. In TCRdb, the multiplex PCR reads were re-called with MiXCR into one record per CDR3 protein. The table has 450,000 to 700,000 distinct CDR3 sequences, roughly 46% seen once. Material: peripheral blood or thyroid tissue (not recorded which). The origin of the receptors is an adult woman with Graves' disease, either hyperthyroidism or ophthalmopathy (not recorded which). Each CDR3 is given with its conserved first and last residue. D genes are given only for firm matches. Size tells how often a clone was seen (once, few, many) or the class of an expanded clone, and some rows leave it out.

>TRBV28|.|.|TRBJ1-6
TGTGCCAGCAGTTTAGGGACACGCATCTGGGATTCACCCCTCCACTTT
CASSLGTRIWDSPLHF
>TRBV5-5|few|.|TRBJ1-5
TGTGCCAGCAGCTTGGGTGGAGGTGGTGAGACCCAGCATTTT
CASSLGGGGETQHF
>TRBV20-1|.|.|TRBJ1-4
TGCAGTGCTCTAACCAGGATAGACGAAAAACTGTTTTTT
CSALTRIDEKLFF
>TRBV6-1|.|.|TRBJ1-3
TGTGCCAGCAACGTTCACCCATCTGGAAACAGCATCTTTACTTTT
CASNVHPSGNSIFTF
>TRBV7-9|.|TRBD2|TRBJ2-5
TGTGCCAGCAGCCCCCGACTAGCGGGGACCCAGTACTTC
CASSPRLAGTQYF
>TRBV6-1|.|.|TRBJ1-2
TGTGCCAGCAGTGAAGCGCTGATAGGGGACTATGGCTACACCTTC
CASSEALIGDYGYTF
>TRBV27|many|TRBD1|TRBJ1-1
TGTGCCAGCAGTTCGGACAGGGGAGCTTTCTTT
CASSSDRGAFF
>TRBV15|.|.|TRBJ1-2
TGTGCCACCAGCAGAGATAACAGGGACTATGGCTACACCTTC
CATSRDNRDYGYTF
>TRBV24-1|many|TRBD1|TRBJ1-2
TGTGCCACCAGTGACAGACAGGGCTTAGGCTACACCTTC
CATSDRQGLGYTF
>TRBV30|many|.|TRBJ1-1
TGTGCCTGGAGTGTTGGAAGAAACACTGAAGCTTTCTTT
CAWSVGRNTEAFF
>TRBV20-1|many|.|TRBJ1-1
TGCAGTGCTAGGGCCCAGGGTAGGGTGAACACTGAAGCTTTCTTT
CSARAQGRVNTEAFF
>TRBV28|once|.|TRBJ2-2
TGTGCCAGCAGTTTAATTCGGAGGGCCGGGACCGGGGAGCTGTTTTTT
CASSLIRRAGTGELFF
>TRBV2|many|.|TRBJ1-4
TGTGCCAGCAGGGGGACCTGGATGGATGAAAAACTGTTTTTT
CASRGTWMDEKLFF
>TRBV7-9|once|.|TRBJ1-2
TGTGCCAGCAGCCCCAGAATTAACTATGGCTACACCTTC
CASSPRINYGYTF
>TRBV5-1|.|TRBD2|TRBJ2-7
TGCGCCAGCAGCACCGGTGGACTAGCTGGCGGCGAGCAGTACTTC
CASSTGGLAGGEQYF
>TRBV4-1|few|.|TRBJ1-1
TGCGCCAGCAGCCAAGTTTCAATCAAGAACACTGAAGCTTTCTTT
CASSQVSIKNTEAFF
>TRBV12-3/TRBV12-4|.|.|TRBJ2-5
TGTGCCAGCAGCTACGTCGGGACCCAGTACTTC
CASSYVGTQYF
>TRBV14|.|.|TRBJ2-5
TGTGCCAGCAGCCAAGTTAGAACGGGAGTAGAGACCCAGTACTTC
CASSQVRTGVETQYF
>TRBV9|many|.|TRBJ1-2
TGTGCCAGCAGCGTAGAACCAGTCTATGGCTACACCTTC
CASSVEPVYGYTF
>TRBV11-2|many|.|TRBJ2-7
TGTGCCAGCAGCTTAGATTGGCCAGACTACGAGCAGTACTTC
CASSLDWPDYEQYF